This TCR beta chain came from a study of cytomegalovirus exposure and HLA in healthy donors. On this clone: Its antigen is currently unknown.

The PCR was carried out with 60 Vbeta primers and 13 Jbeta primers. Profiled with immunoSEQ multiplex PCR; TCRdb holds only in-frame clones, not every one. The repertoire holds about 72,000 clones, approximately 78% seen once, with 1.5% to 2% in the top ten. Study-wide findings and caveats: TCR association rates varied by HLA locus in a later analysis, with DRB1 highest and HLA-C lowest.

This receptor was obtained from a man between 18 and 29 years old in good health and CMV-seronegative. Sample: PBMCs.

Here the CDR3 DNA reads TGTGCCATCAGTGAGTCAGAGGGGGCCTGGGATGGCTACACCTTC. Its translation: CAISESEGAWDGYTF. The J gene is TRBJ1-2, the V gene TRBV10-3, with 7 bases that match TRBD1. The V gene's germline CDR1 is ENHRY and CDR2 SYGVKD. After removal of 0 bases from V and 6 bases from J, the junction contained 7 bases not matched to a gene. The CDR3 extends over 15 amino acids.